This entry is about one TCR beta chain. This specimen belongs to a study of blood T cell repertoires in COVID-19. Original processing methods: Using reference gene primer amplification, nucleated cell counts were estimated. The method was immunoSEQ multiplex PCR; TCRdb's version includes in-frame clones alone and lacks a portion of them. V and J calls and clone size are as listed in that table; D and trimming were resolved from the DNA. Of 55,000 to 80,000 clones detected, roughly 86% appear once; the ten largest clones hold roughly 12%. There are 12 residues in the CDR3. Germline V gene lookup returns CDR1 MNHEY and CDR2 SMNVEV (reference sequence). The ends lost 5 bases at V and 5 bases at J; junction bases unmatched: 1.

The chain combines TRBV27 with TRBJ2-3, with TRBD1 identical over 7 bases. The sequencing sample was made of peripheral blood. The sequence derives from a human donor in a cohort sampled during active COVID-19. The CDR3 sequence is CASSGDRDTQYF. For the CDR3, the DNA is TGTGCCAGCAGTGGGGACAGAGATACGCAGTATTTT.